This T cell receptor (beta chain) was recovered during a study of a mutant IDH1 vaccine in newly diagnosed glioma. Across the study: Beforehand, treatment had been radiotherapy, temozolomide, or both; the majority received both. At week 35 came visit V12, and visit V13 followed at week 47.

Regarding this clone: No antigen is known for it. One junction end disagrees with the germline gene, perhaps due to a read error.

The time point here: week 47, end of study. The vaccine gave 300 ug of a 20-mer mutant IDH1 peptide subcutaneously per dose. New WHO grade 3 or 4 IDH1-mutant, ATRX-lost astrocytomas were present in all donors. Sequencing was performed with immunoSEQ multiplex PCR; in TCRdb, only in-frame clones are kept and a portion is missing. The repertoire has 10,000 to 15,000 clones, about 80% of them found once; the top ten carry about 4.2%. The specimen comprised PBMCs, sampled from a glioma patient whose treatment included an IDH1 peptide vaccine. This TCR was sampled from a woman aged 40 to 55 with glioma.

The CDR3 DNA is TGTGCTAGCAGCTTAAGGGCGGGCACGGCAGTATACGAGCAGTACTTC. Translation: CASSLRAGTAVYEQYF. This chain links TRBV7-7 with TRBJ2-7; tentative D call: TRBD2 (5 bases). The CDR3 has 16 amino acids. CDR1 and CDR2 from the germline V gene are SSHAT and FNYEAQ (reference sequence).